This TCR beta chain was sequenced for a study of blood T cell repertoires in COVID-19. As for the study in general: There were acute and convalescent COVID-19 samples, and they came from the United States, Italy and Spain.

Only in-frame clones appear in the TCRdb table, and some are missing; sequencing was by immunoSEQ multiplex PCR. Altogether some 290,000 clones are present, roughly 90% being singletons, with the ten largest covering around 0.97%. Unmatched junction bases numbered 7, after V lost 1 base and J lost 3 bases. Germline lookup yields CDR1 SGHDT and CDR2 YYEEEE. The CDR3 sequence is 16 residues long. What was sequenced was peripheral blood. This chain joins TRBV5-6 and TRBJ1-5; 7 nucleotides align to TRBD1. The sequence derives from a woman aged 40 to 50 with COVID-19, enrolled during active disease. The CDR3 spells CASSLRAGGFNQPQHF. In nucleotides, the CDR3 is TGTGCCAGCAGCTTGCGTGCAGGGGGGTTCAATCAGCCCCAGCATTTT.